This TCR beta chain was observed in a study of blood T cell repertoires in COVID-19. Study at large: From the United States, Italy and Spain came samples of acute and convalescent COVID-19.

Trimming stripped 1 base from V and 0 bases from J, with 8 bases between. Germline CDR1 reads SEHNR; CDR2 reads FQNEAQ (reference sequence). This CDR3 has 15 residues. This clone was observed once. Generated by immunoSEQ multiplex PCR, the TCRdb table keeps only in-frame clones and is missing some. Of about 200,000 clones listed, 65% to 80% are singletons. This rearrangement joins TRBV7-9 to TRBJ2-3; D not resolved. The material sequenced was peripheral blood. The sequence was obtained from a man in his fifties or sixties who had recovered from COVID-19. The CDR3 nucleotides read TGTGCCAGCAGCTTAGGCGCAAGAAGCACAGATACGCAGTATTTT. Its protein is CASSLGARSTDTQYF.